These 30 T cell receptor beta chains came from one sample sequenced in a study of monozygotic twins with inflammatory bowel disease. Reprocessing the 5' RACE reads, TCRdb reports a single entry for every CDR3 protein and omits DNA. This listing includes about 43,000 distinct CDR3 sequences. Sequencing used blood. These receptors originate from a human donor with ulcerative colitis or Crohn's disease, or a healthy co-twin of an affected twin (not recorded which).

The chain couples TRBV18 to TRBJ1-1. CDR1 and CDR2 from the germline V gene are KGHSH and LQKENI. The length of the CDR3 is 12 residues. CDR3: CASVVMNTEAFF.

This chain joins TRBV20-1 and TRBJ1-1; absent DNA, TCRdb's TRBD1 call cannot be checked. Germline CDR1 reads DFQATT; CDR2 reads SNEGSKA (reference sequence). This CDR3 region has 14 residues. The CDR3 protein is CSASAGGLNTEAFF.

This rearrangement joins TRBV18 to TRBJ1-4. CDR1 and CDR2 (germline): KGHSH, LQKENI. The CDR3 is made up of 12 amino acids. The CDR3 protein is CASLSVGEKLFF.

The rearrangement links TRBV7-9 to TRBJ2-5; TCRdb's assignment of TRBD2 cannot be checked, as there is no DNA. The germline CDR1 and CDR2 sequences are SEHNR and FQNEAQ (reference sequence). The CDR3 extends over 15 amino acids. The CDR3 is CASTNGQGGIETQYF.

This rearrangement joins TRBV6-1 to TRBJ1-6. Looked up from germline, CDR1 is MNHNS and CDR2 is SASEGT. The CDR3 runs 13 residues. CDR3 sequence: CASSELAGSPLHF.

The rearrangement uses TRBV7-9 and TRBJ2-7; absent DNA, TCRdb's TRBD1 call cannot be checked. Germline assignment: CDR1 SEHNR and CDR2 FQNEAQ (reference sequence). This CDR3 contains 16 residues. The CDR3 reads CASSSGRTGHSYEQYF.

The chain is built from TRBV5-1 and TRBJ1-5. This CDR3 has 14 amino acids. CDR1 is SGHRS and CDR2 is YFSETQ in the germline V gene. CDR3 protein: CASSLAGEVSPQHF.

The chain has TRBV7-2 and TRBJ2-4; TCRdb designates TRBD2, a call that cannot be tested without DNA. This CDR3 has 17 residues. Germline CDR1 and CDR2: SGHTA and FQGNSA. The CDR3 protein is CASSVAGTSGGSNIQYF. Complete variable domain (other parts from reference TRBV7-2 and TRBJ2-4): GAGVSQSPSNKVTEKGKDVELRCDPISGHTALYWYRQSLGQGLEFLIYFQGNSAPDKSGLPSDRFSAERTGGSVSTLTIQRTQQEDSAVYLCASSVAGTSGGSNIQYFGAGTRLSVL.

The chain combines TRBV4-1 with TRBJ1-2; TCRdb reports TRBD1, a call that lacks DNA to check it against. CDR3 length: 15 residues. The germline V gene encodes CDR1 MGHRA and CDR2 YSYEKL. The CDR3 spells CASSQGMTGPYGYTF.

The chain combines TRBV5-1 with TRBJ2-7; lacking DNA, the TRBD1 call made by TCRdb goes unchecked. Germline CDR1 SGHRS, CDR2 YFSETQ. The CDR3 loop spans 16 amino acids. The CDR3 loop reads CASSLKGPDRGYEQYF.

This rearrangement joins TRBV14 to TRBJ2-3; TCRdb indicates TRBD1, and absent DNA this call remains unverified. Germline V lookup: CDR1 SGHDN, CDR2 FVKESK. The CDR3 is 16 residues long. CDR3 residues: CASSPWTGDYTDTQYF.

The chain links TRBV18 to TRBJ1-1. Germline V gene data show CDR1 as KGHSH and CDR2 as LQKENI. The CDR3 spans 15 residues. The CDR3 here is CASSPARGAGTEAFF.

The gene calls are TRBV20-1 and TRBJ1-5; the TRBD1 assignment by TCRdb is unverifiable without DNA. The CDR3 covers 14 residues. Germline V gene lookup returns CDR1 DFQATT and CDR2 SNEGSKA (reference sequence). The CDR3 sequence: CSASRDLSNQPQHF.

The V gene is TRBV28, the J gene TRBJ2-1. Looked up from germline, CDR1 is MDHEN and CDR2 is SYDVKM. The CDR3 contains 15 residues. CDR3 loop: CASSPGSRSYNEQFF. The variable domain in full, completed from reference TRBV28 and TRBJ2-1, reads DVKVTQSSRYLVKRTGEKVFLECVQDMDHENMFWYRQDPGLGLRLIYFSYDVKMKEKGDIPEGYSVSREKKERFSLILESASTNQTSMYLCASSPGSRSYNEQFFGPGTRLTVL.

The rearrangement links TRBV5-5 to TRBJ2-6; the D call of TRBD1 rests on TCRdb alone, since no DNA is present to check it. CDR1 and CDR2 from the germline V gene are SGHKS and YYEKEE (reference sequence). The CDR3 is 16 residues long. CDR3 in amino acids: CASSYTGGAGANVLTF.

This rearrangement joins TRBV9 to TRBJ2-3; the TCRdb call, TRBD2, lacks DNA for checking. Germline loops: CDR1 SGDLS, CDR2 YYNGEE. This CDR3 region has 14 residues. The CDR3 sequence is CASSVAGLTDTQYF.

The chain combines TRBV14 with TRBJ1-2; TCRdb proposes TRBD1, but this gene call is untestable without DNA. CDR3 length: 14 amino acids. Germline V lookup: CDR1 SGHDN, CDR2 FVKESK. CDR3: CASSRGQGSYGYTF.

The genes are TRBV29-1 and TRBJ2-3. The CDR3 covers 14 residues. CDR1 is SQVTM, CDR2 ANQGSEA, per germline. The CDR3 here is CSVDSAASTDTQYF.

The rearrangement links TRBV18 to TRBJ1-6; TCRdb's D call, TRBD1, is unchecked because there is no DNA. CDR1 and CDR2 from the germline V gene are KGHSH and LQKENI. This CDR3 spans 16 amino acids. Here the CDR3 reads CASSPPSQGENSPLHF.

The gene calls are TRBV12-3 or TRBV12-4 and TRBJ1-1. CDR3 length equals 14 residues. This CDR3 is CASMRSGLNTEAFF.

The chain joins TRBV6-1 to TRBJ1-1; there is no DNA to check the TCRdb D call of TRBD1. The CDR3 spans 13 residues. Germline assignment: CDR1 MNHNS and CDR2 SASEGT. CDR3 amino acids: CASRETGSPEAFF.

The chain joins TRBV18 to TRBJ1-4; there is no DNA to check the TCRdb D call of TRBD1. CDR1 is KGHSH, CDR2 LQKENI, per germline. The CDR3 totals 13 residues. CDR3 sequence: CASYRGPNEKLFF.

The chain uses TRBV4-1 and TRBJ2-7. The length of the CDR3 is 12 residues. Germline V lookup: CDR1 MGHRA, CDR2 YSYEKL. Here the CDR3 reads CASSQEALEQYF.

V gene TRBV7-9 combines with J gene TRBJ2-7; TCRdb's D call, TRBD1, is unchecked because there is no DNA. Germline-derived CDR1 and CDR2 are SEHNR and FQNEAQ (reference sequence). The CDR3 runs 16 residues. The CDR3 sequence: CASSLPTGGPGDEQYF.

The rearrangement uses TRBV5-4 and TRBJ1-1. CDR1 and CDR2 (germline): SGHNT, YYREEE (reference sequence). The CDR3 has 15 amino acids. This CDR3 is CASSLLWGGNTEAFF.

V usage is TRBV5-4 and J usage is TRBJ1-5. The CDR3 spans 14 residues. Germline V gives CDR1 SGHNT, CDR2 YYREEE (reference sequence). CDR3 sequence reads: CASSTDGFNQPQHF. The complete variable domain, with remaining parts taken from reference TRBV5-4 and TRBJ1-5, reads ETGVTQSPTHLIKTRGQQVTLRCSSQSGHNTVSWYQQALGQGPQFIFQYYREEENGRGNFPPRFSGLQFPNYSSELNVNALELDDSALYLCASSTDGFNQPQHFGDGTRLSIL.

This chain links TRBV20-1 with TRBJ2-3; the TRBD1 assignment by TCRdb is unverifiable without DNA. CDR3 size: 14 residues. Germline values: CDR1 DFQATT, CDR2 SNEGSKA (reference sequence). The CDR3 is CSARGGGSTDTQYF.

The rearrangement links TRBV18 to TRBJ2-2; the D call from TCRdb, TRBD1, cannot be confirmed without DNA. The germline V gene encodes CDR1 KGHSH and CDR2 LQKENI. The length of the CDR3 is 16 residues. CDR3 sequence reads: CASSGQGAQNTGELFF.

The J gene is TRBJ1-1, the V gene TRBV5-1; there is no DNA to check the TCRdb D call of TRBD1. The germline CDR1 and CDR2 sequences are SGHRS and YFSETQ. The CDR3 loop spans 13 amino acids. CDR3 sequence reads: CASSGETGLRAFF.

This chain uses TRBV4-2 with TRBJ2-5. This CDR3 contains 15 residues. Germline values: CDR1 LGHNA, CDR2 YNFKEQ. The CDR3 reads CASSQGVGYQETQYF.